This TCR beta chain was retrieved from a study of vaccination effects on CD4 cells after COVID-19. Study conclusions and caveats: Sampling in the study covered few convalescent patients and included no early post-infection timepoints. Nearly all vaccine-induced clones in healthy recipients recognized only SARS-CoV-2.

Data came from immunoSEQ multiplex PCR; TCRdb stores just in-frame clones and leaves some out. The sample yields 71,000 or so clones, roughly 78% seen once. Ahead of sequencing, the ViraFEST assay grew antigen-specific CD4+ T cells using viral peptide pools. After roughly eleven days in culture, the CD4+ T cells were isolated. Vaccinated participants had no history of SARS-CoV-2 infection and tested negative for nucleocapsid antibodies. Supplemented with approximately 10 IU/ml IL-2 and approximately 9.7 ug/ml peptides, under 2.5 million PBMC per well were kept in culture. On days 3 and 7, fresh IL-2 medium replaced half the medium. For this clone: As yet, its antigen is unknown.

The CDR3 has 15 residues. Trimming removed 4 bases at V and 1 base at J, with 11 bases between. CDR1 and CDR2 from the germline V gene are LNHDA and SQIVND (reference sequence). The rearrangement joins TRBV19 to TRBJ1-5; no clear D. This receptor was taken from a human donor who received a COVID-19 vaccine. The material sequenced was CD4+ T cells from PBMCs cultured with HCoV-OC43 spike peptides, taken before COVID-19 vaccination. Subset described: HCoV-OC43 spike overlapping peptide pool stimulation. DNA for the CDR3: TGTGCCAGTAGTACCGTGAGTAGAAGCAATCAGCCCCAGCATTTT. Protein: CASSTVSRSNQPQHF.